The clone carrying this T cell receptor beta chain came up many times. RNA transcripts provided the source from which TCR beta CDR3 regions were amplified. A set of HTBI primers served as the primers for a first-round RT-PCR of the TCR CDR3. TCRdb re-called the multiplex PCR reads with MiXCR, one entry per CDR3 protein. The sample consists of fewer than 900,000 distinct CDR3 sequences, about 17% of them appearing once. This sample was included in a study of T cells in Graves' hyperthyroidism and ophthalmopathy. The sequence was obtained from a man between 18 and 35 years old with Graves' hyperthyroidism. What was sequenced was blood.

In DNA form, the CDR3 reads TGCAGTGCAAGACTAGCCGATTCCTACGAGCAGTACTTC. Amino acids: CSARLADSYEQYF. V usage is TRBV20-1 and J usage is TRBJ2-7; 7 bases are a match to TRBD2. The junction had 6 bases not matched to a gene; V was cut back by 6 bases and J by 1 base. This CDR3 region has 13 residues. Germline CDR1 reads DFQATT; CDR2 reads SNEGSKA (reference sequence).